This TCR beta chain was found in a study of blood T cell repertoires in COVID-19. In the study overall: Both acute and convalescent COVID-19 samples were obtained from the United States, Italy and Spain.

Residents of under 25 US areas, aged roughly 18 to 95 years, made up the participants. Clinical histories supplied by participants themselves formed the basis of cohort assignment. Exposed enrollees had met someone with a PCR-confirmed or clinician-diagnosed COVID-19 case at some point within the 2 weeks before study entry. CDR3 length equals 14 residues. Germline V lookup: CDR1 MGHDK, CDR2 SYGVNS. V shed 7 bases and J 7 bases; nucleotides not matched to a gene: 8. TCRdb's table, derived via immunoSEQ multiplex PCR, lists solely in-frame clones and lacks some. Here the sample spans roughly 400,000 clones, around nine tenths being singletons.

The sequencing input was PBMCs or T cells enriched from blood (not recorded which). The source is a woman aged 18-29 years who had been exposed to COVID-19. The chain links TRBV25-1 to TRBJ2-1; 9 nucleotides align to TRBD2. The CDR3 nucleotides are TGTGCCAGCAATTCGCGGGAGGGCCTAAATGAGCAGTTCTTC. Translation gives CASNSREGLNEQFF.